This T cell receptor beta chain emerged from a study of blood T cell repertoires in COVID-19. Study information: Material from acute and convalescent COVID-19 was sourced from the United States, Italy and Spain.

CDR1 ENHRY and CDR2 SYGVKD come from the germline V gene. The CDR3 is made up of 14 amino acids. The V and J ends lost 6 bases and 3 bases, in that order; junction bases with no gene match: 1. Sequencing was performed with immunoSEQ multiplex PCR; in TCRdb, only in-frame clones are kept and a portion is missing. The data show some 250,000 clones, around four fifths seen once. This clone was counted at least ten times. This TCR derives from a man in his sixties with acute or convalescent COVID-19. The chain couples TRBV10-3 to TRBJ2-2, with 10 bases aligning to TRBD1. The sequenced material came from peripheral blood. In DNA form, the CDR3 reads TGTGCCATCAGGGACAGGGGGGACACCGGGGAGCTGTTTTTT. Amino acid sequence: CAIRDRGDTGELFF.